The clone carrying this T cell receptor beta chain occurred a few times. The sample belongs to a study of blood T cell repertoires in COVID-19. Background on the study: COVID-19 samples from acute and convalescent phases originated in the United States, Italy and Spain. The cDNA or gDNA used as material had been derived from T cells, B-cell-depleted T cells, or PBMCs.

Using immunoSEQ multiplex PCR, the repertoire was profiled, and TCRdb retains in-frame clones only, with some absent. There are roughly 200,000 clones in the sample; less than 90% occur only once, and about 20% lies in the top ten. In germline, CDR1 is MDHEN, CDR2 SYDVKM. This CDR3 is 12 amino acids long. V was pared by 11 bases and J by 4 bases, with 6 bases of the junction left unmatched. The origin of this receptor is a human donor in a cohort sampled during active COVID-19. The chain is built from TRBV28 and TRBJ1-2, with 8 bases that match TRBD1. Sequencing was carried out using peripheral blood. The CDR3 protein is CAGQGLSYGYTF. The CDR3 DNA reads as TGTGCCGGACAGGGATTGTCCTATGGCTACACCTTC.